This T cell receptor beta chain appears in the sequencing data of a study of blood T cell repertoires in COVID-19. About the study: Acute-phase and convalescent COVID-19 samples originated in the United States, Italy and Spain. PBMCs, B-cell-depleted T cells, or T cells provided the cDNA or gDNA that made up the material.

Germline V gene data show CDR1 as LGHNA and CDR2 as YNFKEQ. The CDR3 is 13 amino acids. Trimming shortened V by 3 bases and J by 6 bases, and 8 bases separated the two germline ends. The participants were between about 18 and 90 years old and came from roughly 25 US areas. Participants had their cohort set by participant-reported clinical history. The data were produced by immunoSEQ multiplex PCR, yet TCRdb's version contains in-frame clones alone and is incomplete. The sample contains about 190,000 clones, approximately 80% of which appear only once. The specimen sequenced was PBMCs or T cells enriched from blood (not recorded which). This chain connects TRBV4-2 to TRBJ2-2; D unclear. The receptor comes from a woman aged 55-69 years with acute COVID-19. The CDR3: CASSQAVAGELFF. The CDR3 coding sequence is TGTGCCAGCAGCCAGGCGGTTGCCGGGGAGCTGTTTTTT.